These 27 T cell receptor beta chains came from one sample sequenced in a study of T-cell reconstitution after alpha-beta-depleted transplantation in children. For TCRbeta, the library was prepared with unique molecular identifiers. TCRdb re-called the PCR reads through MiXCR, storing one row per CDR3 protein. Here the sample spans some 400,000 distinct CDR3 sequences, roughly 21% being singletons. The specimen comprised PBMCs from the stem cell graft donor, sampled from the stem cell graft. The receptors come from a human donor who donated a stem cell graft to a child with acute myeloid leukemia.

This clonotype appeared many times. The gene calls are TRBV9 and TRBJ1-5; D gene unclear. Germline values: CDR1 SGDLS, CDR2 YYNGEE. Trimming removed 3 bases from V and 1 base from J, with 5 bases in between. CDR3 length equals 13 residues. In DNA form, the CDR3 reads TGTGCCAGCAGCGGACTCAGCAATCAGCCCCAGCATTTT. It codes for CASSGLSNQPQHF.

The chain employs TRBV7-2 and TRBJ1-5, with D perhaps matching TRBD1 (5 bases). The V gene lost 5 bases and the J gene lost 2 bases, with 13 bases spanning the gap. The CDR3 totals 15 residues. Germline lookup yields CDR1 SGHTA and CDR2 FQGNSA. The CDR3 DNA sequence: TGTGCCAGCAGCATCGCATCCAGGGGCAATCAGCCCCAGCATTTT. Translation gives CASSIASRGNQPQHF.

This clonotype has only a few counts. The CDR3 region has the DNA TGTGCCAGCAGCCCGGGGACCTATCAATTCTACGAGCAGTACTTC. Protein: CASSPGTYQFYEQYF. The chain carries TRBV7-9 and TRBJ2-7; perhaps D is TRBD1 or TRBD2 (5 bases each). CDR1 is SEHNR, CDR2 FQNEAQ, per germline (reference sequence). CDR3 length equals 15 residues. Trimming took 5 bases from V and 3 from J, leaving 17 bases between them.

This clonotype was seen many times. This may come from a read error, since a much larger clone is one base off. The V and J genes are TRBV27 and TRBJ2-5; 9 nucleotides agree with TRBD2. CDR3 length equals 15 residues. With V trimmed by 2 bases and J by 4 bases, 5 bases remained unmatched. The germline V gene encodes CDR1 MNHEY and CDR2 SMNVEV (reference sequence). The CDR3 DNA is TGTGCCAGCAGTTTACGCGGGAGGGTCCGAGAGACCCAGTACTTC. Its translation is CASSLRGRVRETQYF.

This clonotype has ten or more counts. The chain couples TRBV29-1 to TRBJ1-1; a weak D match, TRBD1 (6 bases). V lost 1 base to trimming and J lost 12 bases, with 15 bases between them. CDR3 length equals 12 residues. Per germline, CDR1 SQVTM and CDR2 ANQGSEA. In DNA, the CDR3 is TGCAGCGTTGAAGCAACAGGGCAGAGGTCTTTCTTT. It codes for CSVEATGQRSFF.

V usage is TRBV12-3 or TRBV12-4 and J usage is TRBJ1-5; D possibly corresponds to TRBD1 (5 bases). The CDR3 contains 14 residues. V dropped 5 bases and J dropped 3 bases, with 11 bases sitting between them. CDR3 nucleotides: TGTGCCAGCAGTCCCGGGACCCCCAATCAGCCCCAGCATTTT. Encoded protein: CASSPGTPNQPQHF.

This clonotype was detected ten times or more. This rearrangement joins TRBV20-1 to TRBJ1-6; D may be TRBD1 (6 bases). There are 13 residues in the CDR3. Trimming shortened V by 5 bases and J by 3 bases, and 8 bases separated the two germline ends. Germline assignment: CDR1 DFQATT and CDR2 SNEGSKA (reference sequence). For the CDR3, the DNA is TGCAGTGCTGGGACAATCTATAATTCACCCCTCCACTTT. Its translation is CSAGTIYNSPLHF.

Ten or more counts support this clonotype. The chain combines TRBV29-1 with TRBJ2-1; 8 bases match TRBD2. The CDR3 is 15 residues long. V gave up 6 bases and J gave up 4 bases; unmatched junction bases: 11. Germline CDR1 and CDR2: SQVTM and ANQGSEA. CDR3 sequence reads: CSVSTSGADYNEQFF. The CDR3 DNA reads TGCAGCGTCTCCACTAGCGGAGCCGATTACAATGAGCAGTTCTTC.

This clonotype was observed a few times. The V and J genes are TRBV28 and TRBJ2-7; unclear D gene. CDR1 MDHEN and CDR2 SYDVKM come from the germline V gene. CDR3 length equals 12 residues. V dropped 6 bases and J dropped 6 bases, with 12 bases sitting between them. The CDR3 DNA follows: TGTGCCAGCAGCTCGCCGTCACTCGAGCAGTACTTC. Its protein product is CASSSPSLEQYF.

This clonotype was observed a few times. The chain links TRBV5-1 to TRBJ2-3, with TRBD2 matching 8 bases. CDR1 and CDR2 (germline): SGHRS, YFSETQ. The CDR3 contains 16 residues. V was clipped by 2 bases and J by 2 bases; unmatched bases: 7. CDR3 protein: CASSFMAGGITDTQYF. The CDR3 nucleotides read TGCGCCAGCAGCTTTATGGCGGGGGGAATCACAGATACGCAGTATTTT.

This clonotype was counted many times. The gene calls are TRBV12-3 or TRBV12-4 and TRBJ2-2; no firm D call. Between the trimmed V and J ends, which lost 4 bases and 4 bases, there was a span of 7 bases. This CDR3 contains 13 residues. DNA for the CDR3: TGTGCCAGCAGTTATCGGATCACCGGGGAGCTGTTTTTT. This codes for CASSYRITGELFF.

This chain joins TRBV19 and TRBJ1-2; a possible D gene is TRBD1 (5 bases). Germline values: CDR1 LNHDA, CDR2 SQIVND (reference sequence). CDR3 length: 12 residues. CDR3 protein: CAAGQGSYGYTF. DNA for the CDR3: TGTGCGGCGGGCCAGGGAAGCTATGGCTACACCTTC.

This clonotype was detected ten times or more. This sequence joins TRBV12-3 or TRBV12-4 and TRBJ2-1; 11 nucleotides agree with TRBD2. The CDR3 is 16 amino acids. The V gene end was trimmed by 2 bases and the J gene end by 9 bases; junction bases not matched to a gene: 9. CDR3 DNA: TGTGCCAGCAGTTTAAAGGTCACTAGCGGGAGTGGTGAGCAGTTCTTC. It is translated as CASSLKVTSGSGEQFF.

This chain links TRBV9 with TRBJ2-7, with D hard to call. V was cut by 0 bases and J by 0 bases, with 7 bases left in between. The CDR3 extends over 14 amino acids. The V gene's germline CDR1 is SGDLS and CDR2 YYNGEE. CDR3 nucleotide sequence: TGTGCCAGCAGCGTAGCAGCGAGCTCCTACGAGCAGTACTTC. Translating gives CASSVAASSYEQYF. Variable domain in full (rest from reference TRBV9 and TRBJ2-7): DSGVTQTPKHLITATGQRVTLRCSPRSGDLSVYWYQQSLDQGLQFLIQYYNGEERAKGNILERFSAQQFPDLHSELNLSSLELGDSALYFCASSVAASSYEQYFGPGTRLTVT.

The CDR3 sequence: CARSISGSFGEQFF. CDR3 bases: TGTGCCAGATCTATTAGCGGGAGTTTTGGTGAGCAGTTCTTC. The chain uses TRBV2 and TRBJ2-1; TRBD2 agrees at 9 bases. The CDR3 contains 14 residues. Germline lookup yields CDR1 SNHLY and CDR2 FYNNEI. The V gene end was trimmed by 9 bases and the J gene end by 9 bases; junction bases not matched to a gene: 12.

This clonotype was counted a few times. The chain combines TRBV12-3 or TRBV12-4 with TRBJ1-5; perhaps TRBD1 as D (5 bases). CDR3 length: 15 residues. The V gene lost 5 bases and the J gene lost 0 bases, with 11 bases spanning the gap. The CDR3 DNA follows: TGTGCCAGCAGTCGGGACGGACATAGCAATCAGCCCCAGCATTTT. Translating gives CASSRDGHSNQPQHF.

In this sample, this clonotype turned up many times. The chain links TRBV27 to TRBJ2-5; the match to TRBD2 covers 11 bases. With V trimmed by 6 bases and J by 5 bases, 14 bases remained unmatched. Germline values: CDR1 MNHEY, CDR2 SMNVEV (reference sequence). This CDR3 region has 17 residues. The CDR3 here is CASSRTGLAGGLETQYF. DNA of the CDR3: TGTGCCAGCAGCCGTACCGGGCTAGCGGGAGGTTTGGAGACCCAGTACTTC.

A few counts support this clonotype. CDR3 loop: CASSQDISGRQETQYF. For the CDR3, the DNA is TGCGCCAGCAGCCAAGATATCAGCGGGAGGCAAGAGACCCAGTACTTC. The chain carries TRBV4-1 and TRBJ2-5; 9 nucleotides agree with TRBD2. From germline, CDR1 is MGHRA and CDR2 YSYEKL. The V segment lost 0 bases and the J segment 2 bases; nucleotides outside the gene matches: 4. CDR3 length: 16 amino acids.

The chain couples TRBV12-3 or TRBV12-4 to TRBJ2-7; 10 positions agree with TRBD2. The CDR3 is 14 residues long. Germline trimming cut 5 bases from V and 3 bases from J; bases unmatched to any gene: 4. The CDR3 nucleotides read TGTGCCAGCAGTGCTAGCGGGGGTTACTACGAGCAGTACTTC. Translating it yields CASSASGGYYEQYF.

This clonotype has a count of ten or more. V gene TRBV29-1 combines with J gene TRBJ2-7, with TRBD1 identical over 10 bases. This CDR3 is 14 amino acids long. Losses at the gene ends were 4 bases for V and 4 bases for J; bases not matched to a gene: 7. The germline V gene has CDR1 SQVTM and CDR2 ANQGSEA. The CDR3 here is CSVVRGTGVYEQYF. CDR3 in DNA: TGCAGCGTTGTAAGGGGGACAGGGGTATACGAGCAGTACTTC.

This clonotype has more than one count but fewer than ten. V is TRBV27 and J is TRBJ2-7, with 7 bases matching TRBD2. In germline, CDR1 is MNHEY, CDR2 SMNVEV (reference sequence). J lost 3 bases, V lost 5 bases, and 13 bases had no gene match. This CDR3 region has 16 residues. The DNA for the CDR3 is TGTGCCAGCAGTCCAACTCACGGGACTACGGGCTACGAGCAGTACTTC. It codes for CASSPTHGTTGYEQYF.

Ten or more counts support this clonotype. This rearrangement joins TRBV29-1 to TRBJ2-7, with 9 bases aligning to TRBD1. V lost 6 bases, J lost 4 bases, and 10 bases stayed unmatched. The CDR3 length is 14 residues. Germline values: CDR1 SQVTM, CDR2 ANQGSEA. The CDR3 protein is CSVQGQGRTYEQYF. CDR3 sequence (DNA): TGCAGCGTACAAGGACAGGGGCGAACATACGAGCAGTACTTC.

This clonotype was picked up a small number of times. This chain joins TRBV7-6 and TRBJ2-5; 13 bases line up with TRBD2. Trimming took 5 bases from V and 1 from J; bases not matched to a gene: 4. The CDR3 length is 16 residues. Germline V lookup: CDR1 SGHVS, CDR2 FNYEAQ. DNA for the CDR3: TGTGCCAGCAGCATAGGGACTAGCGGGGTCCAAGAGACCCAGTACTTC. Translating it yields CASSIGTSGVQETQYF.

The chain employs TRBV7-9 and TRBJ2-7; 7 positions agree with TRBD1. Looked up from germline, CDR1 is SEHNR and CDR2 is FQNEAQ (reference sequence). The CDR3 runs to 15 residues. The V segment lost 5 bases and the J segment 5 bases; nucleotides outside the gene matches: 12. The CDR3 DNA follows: TGTGCCAGCAGCCCCAAACCGACAGGGAGCGACGAGCAGTACTTC. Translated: CASSPKPTGSDEQYF.

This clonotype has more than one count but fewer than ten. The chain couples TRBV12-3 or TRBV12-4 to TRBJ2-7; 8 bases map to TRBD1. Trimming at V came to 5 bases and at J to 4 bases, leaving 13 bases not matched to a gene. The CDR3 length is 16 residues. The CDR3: CASSAAAGTGLYEQYF. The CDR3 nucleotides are TGTGCCAGCAGTGCCGCTGCCGGGACAGGTTTATACGAGCAGTACTTC.

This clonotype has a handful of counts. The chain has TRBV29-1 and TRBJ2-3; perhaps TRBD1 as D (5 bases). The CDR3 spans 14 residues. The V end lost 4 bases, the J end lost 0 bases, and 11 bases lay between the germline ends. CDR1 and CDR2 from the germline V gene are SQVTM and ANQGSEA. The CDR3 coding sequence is TGCAGCGTTGCAGGGCTTACTAGCACAGATACGCAGTATTTT. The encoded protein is CSVAGLTSTDTQYF.

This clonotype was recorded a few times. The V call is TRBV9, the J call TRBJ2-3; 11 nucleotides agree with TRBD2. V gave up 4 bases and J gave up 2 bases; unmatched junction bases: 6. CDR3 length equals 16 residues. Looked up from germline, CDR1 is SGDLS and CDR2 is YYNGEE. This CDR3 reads CASSLLAGEYTDTQYF. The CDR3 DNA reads TGTGCCAGCAGCTTACTAGCGGGAGAATACACAGATACGCAGTATTTT.